This entry features one T cell receptor beta chain sequence. Using immunoSEQ multiplex PCR, the repertoire was profiled, and TCRdb retains in-frame clones only, with some absent. The data contain approximately 460,000 clones, 70% to 90% of them singletons. Germline-derived CDR1 and CDR2 are SGHTA and FQGTGA. V lost 7 bases and J 6 bases, leaving 9 bases between the germline ends. The CDR3 sequence is 12 residues long. These data come from a study of Ad26.COV2.S vaccination and SARS-CoV-2 variants. Study at large: A COV1001 Ad26.COV2.S trial-arm participant provided the sample. Intramuscular Ad26.COV2.S at 5x10^10 or 1x10^11 viral particles.

Treatment defined: some 20 received Ad26.COV2.S at low or high dose, single or two shots; about 5 received placebo; per-sample allocation not given. Following the first vaccine or placebo injection, samples were taken on day 63. Boston provided a donor who was an adult aged 18-55 years. This clonotype originated in a person between 18 and 65 years old who received the Ad26.COV2.S COVID-19 vaccine or a placebo. V gene TRBV7-3 combines with J gene TRBJ2-2, with no clear D. The sequencing here drew on peripheral blood, taken in a trial of Ad26.COV2.S vaccine versus placebo. CDR3 region: CASTPGAGELFF. The CDR3 DNA reads TGTGCCAGCACCCCTGGAGCCGGGGAGCTGTTTTTT.